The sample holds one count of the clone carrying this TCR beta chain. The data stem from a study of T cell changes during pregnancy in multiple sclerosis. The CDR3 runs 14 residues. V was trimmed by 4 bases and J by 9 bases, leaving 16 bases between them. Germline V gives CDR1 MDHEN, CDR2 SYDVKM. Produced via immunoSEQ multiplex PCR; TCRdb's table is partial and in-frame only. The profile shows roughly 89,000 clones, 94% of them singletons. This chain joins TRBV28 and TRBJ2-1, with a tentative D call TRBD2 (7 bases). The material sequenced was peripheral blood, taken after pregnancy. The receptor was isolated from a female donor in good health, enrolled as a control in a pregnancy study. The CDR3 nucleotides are TGTGCCAGCAGTTCTTCCCGGGGGGCAGGTGAGCAGTTCTTC. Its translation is CASSSSRGAGEQFF.